This T cell receptor (beta chain) was sequenced in a study of T cell responses to AZD1222 COVID-19 vaccine. V was trimmed by 2 bases and J by 0 bases, leaving 11 bases between them. Per germline, CDR1 MNHNS and CDR2 SASEGT. The CDR3 totals 16 residues. As to this clone: Antigen unknown.

Study results and caveats: White British people made up most donors, females outnumbered males, and clonal diversity was possibly underestimated. Repertoires were sampled only after the peak T cell response.

Data came from immunoSEQ multiplex PCR; TCRdb stores just in-frame clones and leaves some out. This table holds approximately 70,000 clones, 65% to 85% found once. The source is an adult in good health. The source material was peripheral blood, sampled on day 0 of AZD1222 vaccination. V gene TRBV6-1 combines with J gene TRBJ1-3, with D perhaps TRBD1 (5 bases). CDR3 nucleotides: TGTGCCAGCAGTGAAACAGGAATTAACTCTGGAAACACCATATATTTT. It translates to CASSETGINSGNTIYF.